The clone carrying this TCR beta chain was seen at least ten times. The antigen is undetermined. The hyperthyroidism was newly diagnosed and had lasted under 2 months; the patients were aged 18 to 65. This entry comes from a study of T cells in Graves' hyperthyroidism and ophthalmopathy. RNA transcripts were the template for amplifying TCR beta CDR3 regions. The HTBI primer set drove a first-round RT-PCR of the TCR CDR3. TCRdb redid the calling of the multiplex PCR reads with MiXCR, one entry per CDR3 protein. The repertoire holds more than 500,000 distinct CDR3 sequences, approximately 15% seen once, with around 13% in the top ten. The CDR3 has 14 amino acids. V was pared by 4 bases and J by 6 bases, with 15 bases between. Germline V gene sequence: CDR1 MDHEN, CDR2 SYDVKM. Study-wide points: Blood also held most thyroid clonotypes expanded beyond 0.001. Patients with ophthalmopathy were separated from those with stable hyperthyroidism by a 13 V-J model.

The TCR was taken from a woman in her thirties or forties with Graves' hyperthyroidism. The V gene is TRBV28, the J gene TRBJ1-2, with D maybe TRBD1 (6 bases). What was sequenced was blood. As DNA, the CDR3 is TGTGCCAGCAGTTCGGGGATTTACAGGGATGGCTACACCTTC. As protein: CASSSGIYRDGYTF.